This T cell receptor (beta chain) came from a study of cytomegalovirus exposure and HLA in healthy donors. Overall study results and limits: Cytomegalovirus-associated status was assigned to 150 or so TCR beta chains.

Worth noting for this clone: The antigen is undetermined.

TCRdb keeps only in-frame clones here, not all; method: immunoSEQ multiplex PCR. In the table there are some 350,000 clones, about 90% of which are singletons. The germline gives CDR1 LGHNA, CDR2 YSLEER. The CDR3 has 14 amino acids. The germline V and J ends were trimmed by 0 bases and 1 base, with 7 bases remaining between them. The chain joins TRBV4-3 to TRBJ2-7; D gene uncertain. Sequenced sample: PBMCs. The source of this sequence is a woman aged 30 to 39 in good health and CMV-seropositive. The CDR3 here is CASSQDPLSYEQYF. In DNA form, the CDR3 reads TGCGCCAGCAGCCAAGATCCCCTGTCCTACGAGCAGTACTTC.